The rows below give T cell receptor beta chains drawn from one sample of a study of blood T cells in healthy people across ages. TCRdb analysed the 5' RACE reads with MiXCR anew, one entry per CDR3 protein. This table holds 1.5 million to 2 million distinct CDR3 sequences, about two fifths found once. Material: blood. The receptors here all came from a human donor in good health. Each CDR3 is given with its conserved first and last residue. Each record gives: clone size, J gene, V gene, D gene, CDR3 DNA, CDR3 protein. A D gene is named only where the DNA matches it firmly. Rows may omit the clone size; those that give it use once, few, many or a size class.

size: .; J: TRBJ2-7; V: TRBV29-1; D: TRBD2; DNA: TGCAGCATCCGGACTAGCGGAACCTACGAGCAGTACTTC; CDR3: CSIRTSGTYEQYF
size: few; J: TRBJ1-2; V: TRBV12-3/TRBV12-4; D: .; DNA: TGTGCCAGCAGTTTCGGACAGAATGGCTACACCTTC; CDR3: CASSFGQNGYTF
size: .; J: TRBJ2-4; V: TRBV11-2; D: TRBD2; DNA: TGTGCCAGCAGCTTCCCCGGGACTAGCGGGGGGCAGTACTTC; CDR3: CASSFPGTSGGQYF
size: .; J: TRBJ2-1; V: TRBV20-1; D: TRBD1; DNA: TGCAGTGCTAGAGATCGGTTGGGGACAGGGGGCGCGTTATTGGAGTTCTTC; CDR3: CSARDRLGTGGALLEFF
size: .; J: TRBJ2-7; V: TRBV6-5; D: .; DNA: TGTGCCAGCAGTTACTCGACAGAGTTCTACGAGCAGTACTTC; CDR3: CASSYSTEFYEQYF
size: .; J: TRBJ1-6; V: TRBV11-2; D: .; DNA: TGTGCCAGCAGCGATAGGGGGTCCTATAATTCACCCCTCCACTTT; CDR3: CASSDRGSYNSPLHF
size: .; J: TRBJ1-1; V: TRBV7-6; D: .; DNA: TGTGCCAGCAGCTTAAGCATTCGGGGGGATGAAGCTTTCTTT; CDR3: CASSLSIRGDEAFF
size: few; J: TRBJ2-3; V: TRBV10-3; D: .; DNA: TGTGCCATCAGTGAAAGCGGGCCGGTAGGAGATACGCAGTATTTT; CDR3: CAISESGPVGDTQYF
size: .; J: TRBJ1-5; V: TRBV5-1; D: .; DNA: TGCGCCAGCAGCTTCTCGGGGGAGAGGAATCAGCCCCAGCATTTT; CDR3: CASSFSGERNQPQHF
size: .; J: TRBJ1-2; V: TRBV12-3/TRBV12-4; D: TRBD1; DNA: TGTGCCAGCACCTTTCAGACAGGGGGTGGCTACACCTTC; CDR3: CASTFQTGGGYTF
size: .; J: TRBJ2-6; V: TRBV12-3/TRBV12-4; D: TRBD1; DNA: TGTGCCAGCTCGGGACAGGGAAGACCGGGGGCCAACGTCCTGACTTTC; CDR3: CASSGQGRPGANVLTF
size: .; J: TRBJ1-2; V: TRBV4-3; D: TRBD1; DNA: TGCGCCAGCAGCCAAGATTCCTCGCAAAGGACAGGTTTCCACTATGGCTACACCTTC; CDR3: CASSQDSSQRTGFHYGYTF
size: few; J: TRBJ2-1; V: TRBV12-3/TRBV12-4; D: TRBD1; DNA: TGTGCCAGCAGTTTAGCAGGACAGGACTCTTCAGGTGGTGAGCAGTTCTTC; CDR3: CASSLAGQDSSGGEQFF
size: many; J: TRBJ2-6; V: TRBV12-3/TRBV12-4; D: .; DNA: TGTGCCAGCAGTTCTGTCCCGTCTGGGGCCAACGTCCTGACTTTC; CDR3: CASSSVPSGANVLTF
size: few; J: TRBJ1-2; V: TRBV4-3; D: .; DNA: TGCGCCAGCAGCCAGGGTCCCTCGGGTAGGAACTATGGCTACACCTTC; CDR3: CASSQGPSGRNYGYTF
size: many; J: TRBJ2-1; V: TRBV27; D: .; DNA: TGTGCCAGCAGCTTGTCACGGGGGAATGAGCAGTTCTTC; CDR3: CASSLSRGNEQFF
size: .; J: TRBJ1-3; V: TRBV6-5; D: .; DNA: TGTGCCAGCAGTTATCTCGGACCTGGTGGAAACACCATATATTTT; CDR3: CASSYLGPGGNTIYF
size: once; J: TRBJ2-1; V: TRBV7-2; D: TRBD2; DNA: TGTGCCAGCAGCTTAGCCCTGCCCAGCGCGGGGGGGGCCGATGAGCAGTTCTTC; CDR3: CASSLALPSAGGADEQFF
size: few; J: TRBJ2-5; V: TRBV12-3/TRBV12-4; D: TRBD1; DNA: TGTGCCAGCACCGTAGGGGACAGGGGAAAGACCCAGTACTTC; CDR3: CASTVGDRGKTQYF
size: .; J: TRBJ1-2; V: TRBV27; D: .; DNA: TGTGCCAGCAGTTTTTTGGGAGACTATGGCTACACCTTC; CDR3: CASSFLGDYGYTF
size: few; J: TRBJ2-7; V: TRBV6-2/TRBV6-3; D: .; DNA: TGTGCCAGCGGAAAGGACGCCTCCTCACGTGCGTACTTC; CDR3: CASGKDASSRAYF
size: few; J: TRBJ2-7; V: TRBV6-6; D: .; DNA: TGTGCCAGCAGTTACTCCGGGATTCATGAGCAGTACTTC; CDR3: CASSYSGIHEQYF
size: .; J: TRBJ2-7; V: TRBV20-1; D: TRBD2; DNA: TGCAGTGCTAGCAGGGACGTCTCTGGGGGGGTTTACGAGCAGTACTTC; CDR3: CSASRDVSGGVYEQYF
size: .; J: TRBJ1-1; V: TRBV6-5; D: .; DNA: TGTGCCAGCAGTCTTTTGGGGGTTGGGACTGAAGCTTTCTTT; CDR3: CASSLLGVGTEAFF
size: .; J: TRBJ2-5; V: TRBV3-1; D: .; DNA: TGTGCCAGCAGCCAAGTTACGGAACAAGAGACCCAGTACTTC; CDR3: CASSQVTEQETQYF
size: .; J: TRBJ1-5; V: TRBV20-1; D: TRBD1; DNA: TGCAGTGCTGCCCCTGAGGGGGCGGCTCAGCCCCAGCATTTT; CDR3: CSAAPEGAAQPQHF
size: .; J: TRBJ1-4; V: TRBV4-3; D: .; DNA: TGCGCCAGCAGCCAAGAACCAGGGGTGGGGGAAAAACTGTTTTTT; CDR3: CASSQEPGVGEKLFF
size: few; J: TRBJ2-1; V: TRBV9; D: TRBD1; DNA: TGTGCCAGCAGCGGGGAATCAGGGGGCAATGAGCAGTTCTTC; CDR3: CASSGESGGNEQFF
size: once; J: TRBJ2-3; V: TRBV12-3/TRBV12-4; D: .; DNA: TGTGCCAGCAGTTCAAACGTAAGGACCACTACTAGCACAGATACGCAGTATTTT; CDR3: CASSSNVRTTTSTDTQYF
size: few; J: TRBJ1-6; V: TRBV12-3/TRBV12-4; D: .; DNA: TGTGCCAGCAAGTTATTGGGGAATTCACCCCTCCACTTT; CDR3: CASKLLGNSPLHF
size: .; J: TRBJ2-1; V: TRBV7-3; D: TRBD1; DNA: TGTGCCAGCAGCCAACCCGGGACAGATCTCAATGAGCAGTTCTTC; CDR3: CASSQPGTDLNEQFF
size: few; J: TRBJ2-7; V: TRBV6-5; D: TRBD1; DNA: TGTGCCAGCAAACCAGTTGGACAGGGGTATTACGAGCAGTACTTC; CDR3: CASKPVGQGYYEQYF
size: few; J: TRBJ2-1; V: TRBV27; D: .; DNA: TGTGCCAGCCGGGGCCAGGCGTCCTACAATGAGCAGTTCTTC; CDR3: CASRGQASYNEQFF
size: few; J: TRBJ2-5; V: TRBV9; D: .; DNA: TGTGCCAGCGAAGGGACGCTCCAAGAGACCCAGTACTTC; CDR3: CASEGTLQETQYF
size: .; J: TRBJ2-7; V: TRBV28; D: .; DNA: TGTGCCAGCAGTACTAGGGGGGCACGGGGAGAGTACGAGCAGTACTTC; CDR3: CASSTRGARGEYEQYF
size: .; J: TRBJ2-5; V: TRBV3-1; D: TRBD1; DNA: TGTGCCAGCAGCCAAGCGTCGACAGGGCACCAAGAGACCCAGTACTTC; CDR3: CASSQASTGHQETQYF
size: .; J: TRBJ1-1; V: TRBV12-3/TRBV12-4; D: .; DNA: TGTGTCACCAGGTCGAGCATGAACACTGAAGCTTTCTTT; CDR3: CVTRSSMNTEAFF
size: .; J: TRBJ2-1; V: TRBV13; D: .; DNA: TGTGCCAGCAGCTTGGGACTGGACTACAATGAGCGGTTCTTC; CDR3: CASSLGLDYNERFF
size: few; J: TRBJ2-1; V: TRBV4-2; D: .; DNA: TGTGCCAGCAGCCAAGAACCCGGGCGAGGCAATGAGCAGTTCTTC; CDR3: CASSQEPGRGNEQFF
size: .; J: TRBJ2-5; V: TRBV19; D: .; DNA: TGTGCCAGTAGTGTTATAGGGATTTCCCAGGAGACCCAGTACTTC; CDR3: CASSVIGISQETQYF
size: .; J: TRBJ1-5; V: TRBV28; D: .; DNA: TGTGCCAGCAGGGTACCACGGGGGTTAGGCAATCAGCCCCAGCATTTT; CDR3: CASRVPRGLGNQPQHF
size: .; J: TRBJ1-2; V: TRBV7-3; D: .; DNA: TGTGCCAGCAGCTTAACGCCCAGGGACATCTATGGCTACACCTTC; CDR3: CASSLTPRDIYGYTF